The T cell receptor (beta chain) described here comes from a study of T cell repertoires in aging, cancer and after chemotherapy. For the study at large: Clear clonal overlap appeared across healthy donor samples taken over several months to years.

TRB rearrangements spanning V, D and J were amplified using mixed TRB-A/B primers. TCRdb recomputed calls from the multiplex PCR reads with MiXCR, one row per CDR3 protein. The profile covers about 11,000 distinct CDR3 sequences, with 20% to 30% appearing a single time and 1.5% to 2% taken by the ten largest. TCR beta rearrangements were amplified from peripheral blood genomic DNA. This CDR3 has 15 amino acids. The germline V gene encodes CDR1 MNHEY and CDR2 SMNVEV (reference sequence). The trim removed 6 bases at V and 7 bases at J, leaving 7 bases unmatched. V usage is TRBV27 and J usage is TRBJ1-5; TRBD1 matches 12 bases. Sequenced material: blood. The source is a human donor in good health. CDR3 DNA sequence: TGTGCCAGCAGGGGGACAGGGGGCGTTAGGCAGCCCCAGCATTTT. It encodes CASRGTGGVRQPQHF.